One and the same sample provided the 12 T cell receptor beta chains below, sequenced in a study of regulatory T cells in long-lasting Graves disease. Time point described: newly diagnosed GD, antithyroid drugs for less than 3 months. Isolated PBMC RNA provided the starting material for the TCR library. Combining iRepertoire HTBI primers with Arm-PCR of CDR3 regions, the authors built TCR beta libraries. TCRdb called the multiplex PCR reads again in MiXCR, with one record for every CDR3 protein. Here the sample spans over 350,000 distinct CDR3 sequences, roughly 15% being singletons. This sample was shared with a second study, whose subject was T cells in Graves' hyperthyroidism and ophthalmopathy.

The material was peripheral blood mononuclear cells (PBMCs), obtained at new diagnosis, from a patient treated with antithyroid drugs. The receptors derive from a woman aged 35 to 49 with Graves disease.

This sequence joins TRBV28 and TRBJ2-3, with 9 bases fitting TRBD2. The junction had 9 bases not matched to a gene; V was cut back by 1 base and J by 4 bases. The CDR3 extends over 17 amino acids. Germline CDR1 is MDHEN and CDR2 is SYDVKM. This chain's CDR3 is CASSLLRAGGPSDTQYF. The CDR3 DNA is TGTGCCAGCAGTTTATTGAGGGCGGGAGGGCCTTCAGATACGCAGTATTTT.

The CDR3 sequence: CASSVGGGENSPLHF. The CDR3 nucleotides are TGTGCCAGCAGCGTAGGGGGGGGAGAAAATTCACCCCTCCACTTT. The chain links TRBV9 to TRBJ1-6; D is possibly TRBD1 (5 bases). The CDR3 totals 15 residues. V was clipped by 0 bases and J by 7 bases, with 11 bases between them. CDR1 is SGDLS and CDR2 is YYNGEE in the germline V gene.

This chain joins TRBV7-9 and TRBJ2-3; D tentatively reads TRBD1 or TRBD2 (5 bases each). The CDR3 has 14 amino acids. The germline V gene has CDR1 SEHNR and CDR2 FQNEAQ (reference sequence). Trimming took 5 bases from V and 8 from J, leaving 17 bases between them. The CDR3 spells CASSDRDLQVTQYF. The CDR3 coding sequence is TGTGCCAGCAGCGACCGGGACCTACAGGTTACGCAGTATTTT.

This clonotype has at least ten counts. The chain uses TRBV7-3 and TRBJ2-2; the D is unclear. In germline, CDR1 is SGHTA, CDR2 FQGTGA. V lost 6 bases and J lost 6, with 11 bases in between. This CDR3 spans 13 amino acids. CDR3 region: CASRVGRAGELFF. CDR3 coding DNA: TGTGCCAGCAGGGTGGGTCGGGCCGGGGAGCTGTTTTTT.

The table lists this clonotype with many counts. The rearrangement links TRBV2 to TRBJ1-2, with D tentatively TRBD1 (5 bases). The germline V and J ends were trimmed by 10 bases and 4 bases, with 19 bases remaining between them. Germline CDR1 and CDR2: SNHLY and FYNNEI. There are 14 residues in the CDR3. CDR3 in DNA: TGTGCCACCAATGGAAAAAGGACAACCTATGGCTACACCTTC. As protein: CATNGKRTTYGYTF.

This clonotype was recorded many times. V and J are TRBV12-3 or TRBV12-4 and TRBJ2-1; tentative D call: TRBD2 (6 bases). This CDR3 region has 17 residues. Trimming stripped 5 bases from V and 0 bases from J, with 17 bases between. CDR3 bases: TGTGCCAGCAGTGGGGACCTGGCGGGAAGCTCCTACAATGAGCAGTTCTTC. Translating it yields CASSGDLAGSSYNEQFF.

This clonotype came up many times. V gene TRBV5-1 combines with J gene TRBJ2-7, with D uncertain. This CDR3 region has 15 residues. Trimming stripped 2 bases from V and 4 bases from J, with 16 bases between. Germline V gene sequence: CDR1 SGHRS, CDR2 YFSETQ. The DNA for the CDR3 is TGCGCCAGCAGCTTTTCTTGGCAGGATAGTTACGAGCAGTACTTC. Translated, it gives CASSFSWQDSYEQYF. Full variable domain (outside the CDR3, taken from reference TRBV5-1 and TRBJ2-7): KAGVTQTPRYLIKTRGQQVTLSCSPISGHRSVSWYQQTPGQGLQFLFEYFSETQRNKGNFPGRFSGRQFSNSRSEMNVSTLELGDSALYLCASSFSWQDSYEQYFGPGTRLTVT.

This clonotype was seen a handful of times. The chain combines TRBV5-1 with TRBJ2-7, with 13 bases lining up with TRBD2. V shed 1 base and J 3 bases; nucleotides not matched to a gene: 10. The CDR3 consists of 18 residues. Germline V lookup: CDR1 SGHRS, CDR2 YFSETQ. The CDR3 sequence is CASSLTSMTSGRYYEQYF. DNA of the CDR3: TGCGCCAGCAGCTTGACATCCATGACTAGCGGGAGGTACTACGAGCAGTACTTC.

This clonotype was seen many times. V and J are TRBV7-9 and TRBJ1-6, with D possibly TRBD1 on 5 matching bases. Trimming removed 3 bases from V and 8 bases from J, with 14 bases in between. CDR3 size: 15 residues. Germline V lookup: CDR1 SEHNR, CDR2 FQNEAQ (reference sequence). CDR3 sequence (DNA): TGTGCCAGCAGCTTGAGGCAGGGTGGAGATTCACCCCTCCACTTT. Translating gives CASSLRQGGDSPLHF.

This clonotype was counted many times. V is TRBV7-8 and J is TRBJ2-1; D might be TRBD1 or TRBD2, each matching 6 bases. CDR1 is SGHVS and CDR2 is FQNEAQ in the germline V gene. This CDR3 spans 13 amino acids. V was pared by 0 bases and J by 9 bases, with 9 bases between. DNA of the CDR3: TGTGCCAGCAGCTTAGCGTCGGGGGCTGAGCAGTTCTTC. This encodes CASSLASGAEQFF.

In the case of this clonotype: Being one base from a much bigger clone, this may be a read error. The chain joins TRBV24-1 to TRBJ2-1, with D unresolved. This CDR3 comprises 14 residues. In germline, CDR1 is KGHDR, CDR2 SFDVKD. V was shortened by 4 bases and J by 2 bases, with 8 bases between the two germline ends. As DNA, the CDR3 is TGTGCCACCAGTGACCCTAACACCTACAATGAGCAGTTCTTC. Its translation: CATSDPNTYNEQFF.

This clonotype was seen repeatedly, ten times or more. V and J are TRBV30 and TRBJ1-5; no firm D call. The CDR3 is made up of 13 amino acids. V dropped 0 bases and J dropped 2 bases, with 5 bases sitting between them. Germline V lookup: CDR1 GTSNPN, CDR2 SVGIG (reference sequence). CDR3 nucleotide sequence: TGTGCCTGGAGTGTACGTGGCAATCAGCCCCAGCATTTT. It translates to CAWSVRGNQPQHF. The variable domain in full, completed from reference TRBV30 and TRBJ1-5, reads SQTIHQWPATLVQPVGSPLSLECTVEGTSNPNLYWYRQAAGRGLQLLFYSVGIGQISSEVPQNLSASRPQDRQFILSSKKLLLSDSGFYLCAWSVRGNQPQHFGDGTRLSIL.